This entry describes one TCR beta chain. Its antigen is undetermined. The germline CDR1 and CDR2 sequences are ENHRY and SYGVKD. J gave up 4 bases and V 6 bases, and 18 bases lay outside the gene matches. The CDR3 length is 20 residues. The data were obtained in a study of cytomegalovirus exposure and HLA in healthy donors. Study-level results: Earlier findings revealed that most TCR beta V segments proved productive either about 87% or about 30% of the time. Researchers reported in a later analysis that common viral pathogens appeared linked to several top clusters. It was likely that a cluster of highly shared sequence variants was a sequencing artifact. TCR beta chains numbering 164 were designated cytomegalovirus-associated.

The PCR was carried out with 60 Vbeta primers and 13 Jbeta primers. Assay used: immunoSEQ multiplex PCR; TCRdb lists only in-frame clones, some missing. Of some 80,000 clones listed, 78% are singletons. The V gene is TRBV10-3, the J gene TRBJ2-1; 13 positions agree with TRBD2. The material sequenced was PBMCs. The sequence was collected from a man aged 35 to 55 in good health and CMV-seronegative. CDR3 in amino acids: CAIRRSTGTSGTVEYNEQFF. The CDR3 DNA reads as TGTGCCATCAGACGTTCTACCGGGACTAGCGGGACCGTGGAATACAATGAGCAGTTCTTC.